Below, 21 T cell receptor beta chains from the same sample are listed, as sequenced in a study of shared clonotypes between healthy human individuals. This table comes from immunoSEQ multiplex PCR, and its TCRdb copy is limited to in-frame clones, with some not included. The table has roughly 2.5 million clones, approximately 94% seen once. Sequences were obtained from naive CD4+ T cells sorted from blood. As to subset: CD45RA+ positively selected. The receptors derive from a man aged 18-30 years in good health.

The chain is built from TRBV28 and TRBJ1-5, with D unclear. This CDR3 spans 14 amino acids. Germline lookup yields CDR1 MDHEN and CDR2 SYDVKM. V was clipped by 10 bases and J by 4 bases, with 17 bases between them. The CDR3 region is CATKRAEINQPQHF. The CDR3 DNA is TGTGCCACGAAGAGAGCAGAGATTAATCAGCCCCAGCATTTT.

A single count supports this clone. The CDR3 DNA is TGTGCCAGCAGTACCCCTGACGGGCGAACTGAAGCTTTCTTT. Its translation: CASSTPDGRTEAFF. The V and J genes are TRBV6-5 and TRBJ1-1; D gene ambiguous. CDR1 and CDR2 from the germline V gene are MNHEY and SVGAGI. Trimming shortened V by 5 bases and J by 5 bases, and 15 bases separated the two germline ends. This CDR3 has 14 amino acids.

V and J are TRBV29-1 and TRBJ2-3; D gene unclear. Looked up from germline, CDR1 is SQVTM and CDR2 is ANQGSEA. Trimming removed 5 bases from V and 4 bases from J, with 10 bases in between. The CDR3 loop spans 12 amino acids. The CDR3 DNA follows: TGCAGCGTTCGTGGGGTCCCAGATACGCAGTATTTT. This gives the protein CSVRGVPDTQYF.

This chain links TRBV18 with TRBJ1-1, with D perhaps TRBD1 (5 bases). The germline CDR1 and CDR2 sequences are KGHSH and LQKENI. The CDR3 contains 14 residues. Trimming left V 5 bases short and J 5 bases short, with 15 bases between. DNA for the CDR3: TGTGCCAGCTCATTACAGAGGGAGGGGACTGAAGCTTTCTTT. It codes for CASSLQREGTEAFF.

V gene TRBV6-5 combines with J gene TRBJ1-1, with D possibly being TRBD1 (5 bases). This CDR3 comprises 14 residues. Trimming removed 7 bases from V and 3 bases from J, with 15 bases in between. CDR1 is MNHEY, CDR2 SVGAGI, per germline. The CDR3 is CASTPPDSYTEAFF. In nucleotides, the CDR3 is TGTGCCAGCACCCCGCCCGACAGTTACACTGAAGCTTTCTTT.

The V gene is TRBV5-5, the J gene TRBJ1-3, with D tentatively TRBD1 (5 bases). V lost 4 bases and J lost 0, with 20 bases in between. There are 18 residues in the CDR3. Germline lookup yields CDR1 SGHKS and CDR2 YYEKEE (reference sequence). The CDR3 DNA sequence: TGTGCCAGCAGCCCTGCCACAACGGGACTGCGCTCTGGAAACACCATATATTTT. Its translation is CASSPATTGLRSGNTIYF.

The rearrangement links TRBV11-2 to TRBJ2-2, with TRBD2 as a possible D gene (5 bases). Trimming took 6 bases from V and 4 from J, leaving 12 bases between them. Germline CDR1 is SGHAT and CDR2 is FQNNGV. This CDR3 spans 14 amino acids. The DNA of the CDR3 is TGTGCCAGCAGATTGAGGGCCGGCACCGGGGAGCTGTTTTTT. It encodes CASRLRAGTGELFF.

This sequence joins TRBV21-1 and TRBJ1-3; TRBD1, the table's D call, lacks a check against the DNA. TRBV21-1 is classified as a pseudogene. The length of the CDR3 is 16 residues. DNA of the CDR3: TGTGCCAGCAGCGCGGACAGGGGGCAGGGTGGAAACACCATATATTTT. As protein: CASSADRGQGGNTIYF.

This clone was seen just once. J is TRBJ2-5 and V is TRBV15; D unresolved. Germline V gene lookup returns CDR1 LNHNV and CDR2 YYDKDF (reference sequence). Between the trimmed V and J ends, which lost 1 base and 1 base, there was a span of 4 bases. The CDR3 is 13 residues long. The CDR3 DNA is TGTGCCACCAGCAGAGTCCTCCAAGAGACCCAGTACTTC. It yields the protein CATSRVLQETQYF.

This chain joins TRBV4-1 and TRBJ1-2; no definite D call. The germline V gene encodes CDR1 MGHRA and CDR2 YSYEKL. V was shortened by 1 base and J by 7 bases, with 10 bases between the two germline ends. The CDR3 extends over 13 amino acids. The CDR3 region is CASSQAPSTGYTF. As DNA, the CDR3 is TGCGCCAGCAGCCAAGCCCCCAGTACTGGCTACACCTTC.

The genes are TRBV28 and TRBJ1-4; D is undetermined. The V and J ends lost 1 base and 6 bases respectively, with 12 bases between them. The CDR3 extends over 15 amino acids. Looked up from germline, CDR1 is MDHEN and CDR2 is SYDVKM. As DNA, the CDR3 is TGTGCCAGCAGTTTATTTTTCAGGAAAGATGAAAAACTGTTTTTT. It is translated as CASSLFFRKDEKLFF.

The CDR3 bases are TGTGCCAGCAGAGACACCCAGCTGAACTATGGCTACACCTTC. It is translated as CASRDTQLNYGYTF. The rearrangement joins TRBV5-6 to TRBJ1-2; D is undetermined. Trimming pared 5 bases from V and 2 bases from J, leaving 13 bases between. From germline, CDR1 is SGHDT and CDR2 YYEEEE. The CDR3 spans 14 residues.

The V call is TRBV5-5, the J call TRBJ2-7; a possible D gene is TRBD1 (5 bases). The germline V gene has CDR1 SGHKS and CDR2 YYEKEE (reference sequence). V was pared by 0 bases and J by 9 bases, with 16 bases between. The CDR3 spans 14 residues. The CDR3 nucleotides are TGTGCCAGCAGCTTGGTTGACAGCAACCCCGGGCAGTACTTC. The encoded protein is CASSLVDSNPGQYF.

The chain employs TRBV14 and TRBJ2-7; TRBD1 matches 7 bases. With V trimmed by 1 base and J by 6 bases, 9 bases remained unmatched. Germline loops: CDR1 SGHDN, CDR2 FVKESK. The CDR3 is 15 residues long. DNA for the CDR3: TGTGCCAGCAGCCAAGTGACAGGGTGGGATCTCGAGCAGTACTTC. It specifies CASSQVTGWDLEQYF.

This clone occurred a few times. The chain employs TRBV13 and TRBJ1-4; D is unclear. Trimming removed 5 bases at V and 7 bases at J, with 14 bases between. In germline, CDR1 is PRHDT, CDR2 FYEKMQ (reference sequence). The CDR3 runs 14 residues. DNA for the CDR3: TGTGCCAGCAGCCTCCTCGGGTCGGGTGAAAAACTGTTTTTT. Its translation is CASSLLGSGEKLFF.

The gene calls are TRBV7-6 and TRBJ2-7, with D unclear. The V end lost 0 bases, the J end lost 4 bases, and 13 bases lay between the germline ends. Germline values: CDR1 SGHVS, CDR2 FNYEAQ. The length of the CDR3 is 15 residues. The CDR3 reads CASSLAEKPVYEQYF. The CDR3 DNA follows: TGTGCCAGCAGCTTAGCGGAGAAACCTGTGTACGAGCAGTACTTC. The variable domain in full, completed from reference TRBV7-6 and TRBJ2-7, reads GAGVSQSPRYKVTKRGQDVALRCDPISGHVSLYWYRQALGQGPEFLTYFNYEAQQDKSGLPNDRFSAERPEGSISTLTIQRTEQRDSAMYRCASSLAEKPVYEQYFGPGTRLTVT.

The chain employs TRBV2 and TRBJ2-5; the D gene is possibly TRBD2 (5 bases). V gave up 6 bases and J gave up 5 bases, with 16 bases separating them. The CDR3 sequence is 14 residues long. Germline V lookup: CDR1 SNHLY, CDR2 FYNNEI. CDR3 in DNA: TGTGCCAGCAGGGGTCCCAGCGGTGGGGAGACCCAGTACTTC. Protein: CASRGPSGGETQYF.

On this clone itself: Different DNA sequences within this sample yield the same CDR3. V usage is TRBV5-5 and J usage is TRBJ2-1; 7 bases are shared with TRBD1. With V trimmed by 0 bases and J by 1 base, 1 base remained unmatched. Germline V lookup: CDR1 SGHKS, CDR2 YYEKEE (reference sequence). This CDR3 has 15 residues. CDR3 bases: TGTGCCAGCAGCTTGGGACAGGGATCCTACAATGAGCAGTTCTTC. The encoded protein is CASSLGQGSYNEQFF.

The chain employs TRBV6-5 and TRBJ2-4, with a possible D match to TRBD2 (5 bases). The CDR3 has 16 amino acids. V was trimmed by 0 bases and J by 1 base, leaving 10 bases between them. Germline lookup yields CDR1 MNHEY and CDR2 SVGAGI. The CDR3 loop is CASSYSIGVAKNIQYF. For the CDR3, the DNA is TGTGCCAGCAGTTACTCGATCGGGGTTGCCAAAAACATTCAGTACTTC.

V and J are TRBV7-9 and TRBJ2-3; the D is unclear. V lost 4 bases and J lost 3, with 2 bases in between. The CDR3 consists of 11 residues. Looked up from germline, CDR1 is SEHNR and CDR2 is FQNEAQ (reference sequence). The CDR3 sequence is CASSWTDTQYF. The CDR3 DNA reads as TGTGCCAGCAGCTGGACAGATACGCAGTATTTT.

For this clone: Other nucleotide sequences from this sample produce the same CDR3. The chain uses TRBV2 and TRBJ1-6, with TRBD1 matching over 9 bases. The CDR3 spans 14 residues. Germline V gene data show CDR1 as SNHLY and CDR2 as FYNNEI. J gave up 9 bases and V 4 bases, and 4 bases lay outside the gene matches. The CDR3 protein is CASSAQGALSPLHF. In DNA form, the CDR3 reads TGTGCCAGCAGTGCACAGGGGGCGCTTTCACCCCTCCACTTT.